This entry concerns a single T cell receptor beta chain. This clonotype was counted many times. The target of this receptor is not known. No qualities accompany the bases; no much larger clone lies one base away. Stable Graves' hyperthyroidism was defined as the absence of progression to ophthalmopathy over 18 months of follow-up. Hyperthyroidism patients were newly diagnosed, with disease duration under 2 months, and aged 18 to 65 years. Any patient with an uncontrolled infection, another autoimmune disease, pregnancy or lactation was excluded. Diagnoses were based on clinical symptoms, serum thyroxine and TRAb, thyroid ultrasound and orbital computed tomography. PBMCs were separated from about 10 ml of fresh peripheral blood using Ficoll-Paque density gradient centrifugation. Total RNA was extracted using Trizol reagent, and RNA quality was assessed on an Agilent 2100 Bioanalyzer. The TCR beta CDR3 regions were amplified from the RNA transcripts. A first-round RT-PCR of the TCR CDR3 used the HTBI primer set with the Qiagen OneStep RT-PCR kit. Libraries were constructed in a second round of multiplex PCR, after which size selection and purification were carried out. Paired-end sequencing of the libraries was performed with 100 bp reads on an Illumina HiSeq2000. As for the authors' bioinformatics: SOAPnuke was used to process the raw data, throwing out any read that contained adapters or uncalled bases, had a mean Phred below 15, or lacked an exact constant-primer or identifier match. COPE v1.2.5 was used to merge the high-quality paired reads, and each unique nucleotide sequence was defined as a clonotype. MiTCR v1.1 was used to align clonotypes to the IMGT TRBV, TRBD and TRBJ reference segments. The analysis included only V-J combinations with a frequency above 0.0001, which together covered roughly 99% of the repertoires. The TCS score was defined as F50 (clonal expansion) divided by E x V (chaos), with BLOSUM62-based TCRdist calculated between CDR3 peptides within each V-J. Welch's t-statistics and random forest reduced around 550 V-J features to about 12, which were used in a naive Bayes classifier (R e1071). TCRdb's own reprocessing of the public reads used fastp at Q25 and MiXCR and kept productive beta chains. One record per CDR3 amino acid sequence lists the most common genes and DNA. Clone size and V and J calls follow TCRdb, not the original study. For this sample the table gives roughly 380,000 distinct CDR3 sequences, of which about a fifth were detected only once. Jointly, the top ten make up 3.7% of the sample.

The sample is drawn from a study of T cells in Graves' hyperthyroidism and ophthalmopathy (dated by TCRdb to the late 2010s). With regard to the full study: Peripheral blood was sampled at the time of initial diagnosis, prior to any treatment. A discovery cohort of about 96 patients, roughly 40 with Graves' ophthalmopathy and 57 with stable Graves' hyperthyroidism, was used to find distinguishing TCR V-J signatures. An independent validation cohort of under 20 hyperthyroidism patients and more than 15 patients who later progressed to ophthalmopathy tested prospective prediction of ophthalmopathy. For training and testing, the 100 or so patients in the discovery cohort were randomly divided in a 7:3 ratio. Thyroid tissue and blood T-cell repertoires from roughly six Graves' hyperthyroidism patients were also compared in the study. After sampling, hyperthyroidism patients received methimazole starting at 30 mg daily, and ophthalmopathy patients received high-dose intravenous methylprednisolone. The paper describes TCR Vbeta CDR3 sequencing of 120 to 150 peripheral blood samples, made up of roughly 45 ophthalmopathy patients, 70 to 75 hyperthyroidism patients and 17 progressor patients.

What the study reported, not specific to this receptor: Blood samples also contained most of the expanded thyroid clonotypes (frequency above 0.001), which suggests that blood repertoires may reflect thyroid immune responses. Sample size was not statistically predetermined, and investigators were not blinded to group allocation. In validation, the model predicted progression to ophthalmopathy with roughly 70% sensitivity and about 72% specificity, a median of 6.5 months before onset. In cross-validation, a model built on a 13 V-J signature told ophthalmopathy apart from stable hyperthyroidism with 85% to 90% sensitivity and roughly 83% specificity, and in testing the same model reached 80%/75%.

V is clipped by 4 bases and J by 1 base, and the sequence between their germline boundaries is 10 bases long. Counted from cysteine to phenylalanine, this CDR3 has 14 amino acids. The CDR3 DNA has 42 bases and is translated from base 1. CDR1 and CDR2 (MGHRA, YSYEKL) derive from the germline V gene. This clonotype originated in a woman between 18 and 29 years old with Graves' hyperthyroidism. Here the chain combines TRBV4-1 and TRBJ2-5; tentative D gene TRBD1, with 5 bases matching. The sequenced sample consisted of blood. The sequenced DNA is TGCGCCAGCAGCCGCCCAGGGATCCAAGAGACCCAGTACTTC. The translation is CASSRPGIQETQYF.